Reported below is one T cell receptor beta chain. The protocol was immunoSEQ multiplex PCR, while the TCRdb copy is restricted to in-frame clones and leaves out a portion. The sample shows roughly 30,000 clones, 80% to 90% of them seen only once. The data derive from a study of PD-1 blockade in classical Hodgkin lymphoma. Indicated time point: cycle 4 day 1 (C4D1), after more than five weeks of nivolumab. Relapse after autologous stem cell transplantation occurred in every patient, and brentuximab vedotin exposure varied. Isolation of CD4+ T cells from thawed PBMCs was performed by magnetic negative selection. CDR1 GTSNPN and CDR2 SVGIG come from the germline V gene (reference sequence). V lost 8 bases and J lost 0, with 17 bases in between. The CDR3 covers 14 residues.

This sample comprised CD4+ T cells from blood, obtained before the fourth cycle of nivolumab. The chain couples TRBV30 to TRBJ2-7; D is perhaps TRBD2 (5 bases). The clonotype comes from a human donor with classical Hodgkin lymphoma. The CDR3 DNA follows: TGTGCCGCATCAGGACTCAGACTCTCCTACGAGCAGTACTTC. Translation: CAASGLRLSYEQYF.